This is a list of T cell receptor beta chains from one sample in a study of neurological immune-mediated disorders. TCRdb re-analysed the 5' RACE reads in MiXCR, keeping a single row per CDR3 protein. Among around 70,000 distinct CDR3 sequences, more than 3% were seen once, and the ten largest hold less than 5.5%. Sequencing input: PBMCs. The receptor source for this set is a woman between 50 and 59 years old with multiple sclerosis. Both conserved end residues are part of each CDR3. Fields, in order: J gene, clone size, D gene, V gene, CDR3 protein, CDR3 DNA. The D gene is left open where the match is weak. Where a row states a size, it is once, few, many or the class of an expanded clone; other rows omit it.

j_gene: TRBJ2-1
abundance: many
d_gene: .
v_gene: TRBV12-3/TRBV12-4
CDR3aa: CASSSEVGASEQFF
CDR3nt: TGTGCCAGCAGTTCCGAGGTTGGGGCCTCTGAGCAGTTCTTC

j_gene: TRBJ1-1
abundance: many
d_gene: .
v_gene: TRBV7-3
CDR3aa: CASSSTEAFF
CDR3nt: TGTGCCAGCAGCTCCACTGAAGCTTTCTTT

j_gene: TRBJ2-1
abundance: many
d_gene: TRBD2
v_gene: TRBV10-3
CDR3aa: CAISEGSGAYNEQFF
CDR3nt: TGTGCCATCAGTGAGGGTAGCGGGGCCTACAATGAGCAGTTCTTC

j_gene: TRBJ1-4
abundance: many
d_gene: .
v_gene: TRBV9
CDR3aa: CASSAHGTANEKLFF
CDR3nt: TGTGCCAGCAGCGCGCATGGGACGGCTAATGAAAAACTGTTTTTT

j_gene: TRBJ1-4
abundance: many
d_gene: TRBD1
v_gene: TRBV20-1
CDR3aa: CSASRGNEKLFF
CDR3nt: TGCAGTGCTAGCAGGGGGAATGAAAAACTGTTTTTT

j_gene: TRBJ2-5
abundance: many
d_gene: .
v_gene: TRBV20-1
CDR3aa: CSAPRGGGETQYF
CDR3nt: TGCAGTGCCCCCAGAGGGGGTGGAGAGACCCAGTACTTC

j_gene: TRBJ1-2
abundance: many
d_gene: .
v_gene: TRBV7-2
CDR3aa: CASSLRGNYGYTF
CDR3nt: TGTGCCAGCAGCTTAAGAGGGAACTATGGCTACACCTTC

j_gene: TRBJ2-3
abundance: many
d_gene: .
v_gene: TRBV20-1
CDR3aa: CSARDYGGPTDTQYF
CDR3nt: TGCAGTGCTAGAGATTACGGGGGGCCGACAGATACGCAGTATTTT

j_gene: TRBJ2-5
abundance: many
d_gene: TRBD2
v_gene: TRBV20-1
CDR3aa: CSARRLAGLQETQYF
CDR3nt: TGCAGTGCTAGAAGACTAGCGGGTCTCCAAGAGACCCAGTACTTC

j_gene: TRBJ2-3
abundance: many
d_gene: .
v_gene: TRBV4-3
CDR3aa: CASSQGPGTYSTDTQYF
CDR3nt: TGCGCCAGCAGCCAAGGGCCGGGAACCTATAGCACAGATACGCAGTATTTT

j_gene: TRBJ2-4
abundance: many
d_gene: .
v_gene: TRBV5-1
CDR3aa: CASSLPQKNIQYF
CDR3nt: TGCGCCAGCAGCTTGCCACAGAAAAACATTCAGTACTTC

j_gene: TRBJ1-5
abundance: many
d_gene: .
v_gene: TRBV5-6
CDR3aa: CASSFVGEGTQHF
CDR3nt: TGTGCCAGCAGCTTTGTGGGGGAGGGGACCCAGCATTTT

j_gene: TRBJ1-2
abundance: many
d_gene: .
v_gene: TRBV7-2
CDR3aa: CASSLGGAANYGYTF
CDR3nt: TGTGCCAGCAGCTTAGGGGGGGCAGCTAACTATGGCTACACCTTC

j_gene: TRBJ2-3
abundance: many
d_gene: .
v_gene: TRBV7-2
CDR3aa: CASSSLVTDTQYF
CDR3nt: TGTGCCAGCAGCTCGCTTGTCACAGATACGCAGTATTTT

j_gene: TRBJ2-3
abundance: many
d_gene: .
v_gene: TRBV20-1
CDR3aa: CSADKGATDTQYF
CDR3nt: TGCAGTGCAGATAAAGGGGCGACAGATACGCAGTATTTT

j_gene: TRBJ2-7
abundance: many
d_gene: .
v_gene: TRBV6-1
CDR3aa: CASSEEGGNGYF
CDR3nt: TGTGCCAGCAGTGAAGAAGGGGGGAACGGGTACTTC

j_gene: TRBJ1-5
abundance: many
d_gene: .
v_gene: TRBV19
CDR3aa: CASSIRGSRNQPQHF
CDR3nt: TGTGCCAGTAGTATACGGGGATCTCGCAATCAGCCCCAGCATTTT

j_gene: TRBJ2-3
abundance: many
d_gene: TRBD2
v_gene: TRBV6-2/TRBV6-3
CDR3aa: CASSQRGGRTDTQYF
CDR3nt: TGTGCCAGCAGCCAGCGGGGGGGCCGCACAGATACGCAGTATTTT

j_gene: TRBJ2-1
abundance: many
d_gene: TRBD2
v_gene: TRBV20-1
CDR3aa: CSPGTSGTFYNEQFF
CDR3nt: TGCAGCCCTGGGACTAGCGGGACCTTTTACAATGAGCAGTTCTTC

j_gene: TRBJ2-1
abundance: many
d_gene: TRBD1
v_gene: TRBV6-7
CDR3aa: CASSYWDRNHNEQFF
CDR3nt: TGTGCCAGCAGTTACTGGGACAGGAATCACAATGAGCAGTTCTTC

j_gene: TRBJ1-5
abundance: many
d_gene: .
v_gene: TRBV15
CDR3aa: CATSWDGSNQPQHF
CDR3nt: TGTGCCACCAGCTGGGACGGTTCCAATCAGCCCCAGCATTTT

j_gene: TRBJ2-1
abundance: many
d_gene: .
v_gene: TRBV5-1
CDR3aa: CASSFGGDNEQFF
CDR3nt: TGCGCCAGCAGCTTTGGCGGGGACAATGAGCAGTTCTTC

j_gene: TRBJ1-2
abundance: many
d_gene: TRBD1
v_gene: TRBV5-1
CDR3aa: CASSNRTGLYGYTF
CDR3nt: TGCGCCAGCAGCAATCGGACAGGCCTCTATGGCTACACCTTC

j_gene: TRBJ2-5
abundance: .
d_gene: .
v_gene: TRBV5-1
CDR3aa: CASSLGADQETQYF
CDR3nt: TGCGCCAGCAGCTTGGGGGCAGACCAAGAGACCCAGTACTTC

j_gene: TRBJ2-5
abundance: many
d_gene: TRBD2
v_gene: TRBV6-5
CDR3aa: CASSYGASGGETQYF
CDR3nt: TGTGCCAGCAGTTACGGCGCCAGCGGGGGTGAGACCCAGTACTTC

j_gene: TRBJ2-5
abundance: many
d_gene: TRBD2
v_gene: TRBV9
CDR3aa: CASGLAGEETQYF
CDR3nt: TGTGCCAGCGGGTTAGCGGGAGAAGAGACCCAGTACTTC

j_gene: TRBJ2-3
abundance: many
d_gene: .
v_gene: TRBV3-1
CDR3aa: CASSPDSGTTDTQYF
CDR3nt: TGTGCCAGCAGCCCAGATAGCGGTACCACAGATACGCAGTATTTT

j_gene: TRBJ1-1
abundance: many
d_gene: .
v_gene: TRBV4-3
CDR3aa: CASSQDLYTEAFF
CDR3nt: TGCGCCAGCAGCCAAGATCTTTACACTGAAGCTTTCTTT

j_gene: TRBJ2-5
abundance: many
d_gene: .
v_gene: TRBV12-3/TRBV12-4
CDR3aa: CASSLRVQETQYF
CDR3nt: TGTGCCAGCAGTCTACGGGTACAAGAGACCCAGTACTTC